The T cell receptor beta chain described here comes from a study of Ad26.COV2.S vaccination and SARS-CoV-2 variants. Treatment reported: 15 to 20 received Ad26.COV2.S at low or high dose, single or two shots; 5 received placebo; per-sample allocation not given. The investigators took samples on day 63 after the first vaccine or placebo injection. V was clipped by 1 base and J by 4 bases, with 16 bases between them. Germline V lookup: CDR1 LGHDT, CDR2 YNNKEL (reference sequence). There are 16 residues in the CDR3. Libraries were prepared by immunoSEQ multiplex PCR; TCRdb keeps only in-frame clonotypes and omits some of them. This repertoire shows roughly 700,000 clones, roughly 90% found once; its top ten account for nearly 1.5%.

The source was peripheral blood, collected in a trial of Ad26.COV2.S vaccine versus placebo. The TCR sequence derives from a person between 18 and 59 years old who received the Ad26.COV2.S COVID-19 vaccine or a placebo. V and J are TRBV3-1 (or the pseudogene TRBV3-2) and TRBJ1-2; D gene uncertain. The CDR3 loop reads CASSQVIPGRFYGYTF. In nucleotides, the CDR3 is TGTGCCAGCAGCCAAGTAATTCCAGGAAGATTCTATGGCTACACCTTC.